Listed below are T cell receptor beta chains from one sample, sequenced in a study of CD8 T cells in ankylosing spondylitis. TCRdb re-derived calls from the 5' RACE reads in MiXCR, one entry per CDR3 protein. The sample lists 300,000 to 350,000 distinct CDR3 sequences; more than 20% were seen once. Sequenced material: blood, either unsorted or a sorted T cell fraction (not recorded which). The receptors shown here come from a female donor with ankylosing spondylitis or in good health (not recorded which). CDR3s include the opening cysteine and the closing phenylalanine or tryptophan. A D gene is named only where the DNA matches it firmly. The size of a clone is reported for some rows only, either as once, few or many, or as a class for expanded clones.

TRBV19	TRBJ1-1	TRBD1	few	CASSFDRGLTEAFF	TGTGCCAGTAGTTTCGACAGGGGGCTAACTGAAGCTTTCTTT
TRBV3-1	TRBJ2-7	.	few	CASSHRRGGFSYEQYF	TGTGCCAGCAGCCATCGTCGTGGCGGGTTCTCCTACGAGCAGTACTTC
TRBV4-1	TRBJ2-2	.	.	CASSQEDLNTGELFF	TGCGCCAGCAGCCAAGAGGACTTGAACACCGGGGAGCTGTTTTTT
TRBV7-2	TRBJ1-5	.	.	CASSMGTALGWPQHF	TGTGCCAGCAGCATGGGCACAGCACTAGGTTGGCCCCAGCATTTT
TRBV5-6	TRBJ1-5	.	.	CASSLTDGYHQPQHF	TGTGCCAGCAGCCTGACGGACGGTTACCATCAGCCCCAGCATTTT
TRBV25-1	TRBJ2-7	TRBD2	.	CASSDTSGRVYEQYF	TGTGCCAGCAGTGATACTAGCGGGAGGGTCTACGAGCAGTACTTC
TRBV20-1	TRBJ2-2	.	few	CSAGTTGGRGTGELFF	TGCAGTGCTGGAACCACCGGGGGAAGAGGCACCGGGGAGCTGTTTTTT
TRBV4-2	TRBJ2-7	TRBD1	few	CASSPYGRQGASSYEQYF	TGTGCCAGCAGCCCCTATGGGAGGCAGGGGGCCTCCTCCTACGAGCAGTACTTC
TRBV7-2	TRBJ2-2	.	.	CASSPYFNTGELFF	TGTGCCAGCAGCCCCTACTTCAACACCGGGGAGCTGTTTTTT
TRBV20-1	TRBJ2-5	TRBD2	.	CSATGLAGGGQYF	TGCAGTGCCACGGGACTAGCGGGAGGCGGGCAGTACTTC
TRBV9	TRBJ2-3	.	few	CASSMANFDTDTQYF	TGTGCCAGCAGCATGGCGAACTTCGACACAGATACGCAGTATTTT
TRBV20-1	TRBJ2-3	TRBD2	medium-sized	CSANRLAVTDTQYF	TGCAGTGCCAACCGACTAGCGGTAACAGATACGCAGTATTTT
TRBV25-1	TRBJ2-1	.	.	CASSLRLSSYNEQFF	TGTGCCAGCAGTCTTCGGCTAAGCTCCTACAATGAGCAGTTCTTC
TRBV7-9	TRBJ1-5	TRBD1	few	CASSLVRGVTDQPQHF	TGTGCCAGCAGCTTAGTCAGGGGGGTAACTGATCAGCCCCAGCATTTT
TRBV7-2	TRBJ2-7	TRBD2	few	CATGRDPGQYEQYF	TGTGCCACTGGGAGGGATCCGGGTCAATACGAGCAGTACTTC
TRBV7-2	TRBJ2-3	.	.	CASSLKPAGSLYF	TGTGCCAGCAGCTTAAAGCCGGCGGGTAGCCTGTATTTT
TRBV29-1	TRBJ2-1	.	many	CSVGRTAVDNEQFF	TGCAGCGTTGGTCGGACGGCGGTGGACAATGAGCAGTTCTTC
TRBV14	TRBJ1-6	.	.	CASRTNHSPLHF	TGTGCCAGCAGGACGAACCATTCACCCCTCCACTTT
TRBV27	TRBJ2-1	.	.	CASRWGLFNEQFF	TGTGCCAGCAGGTGGGGGCTCTTCAATGAGCAGTTCTTC
TRBV12-3/TRBV12-4	TRBJ2-2	.	.	CASSFPQPRMNRLTNTGELFF	TGTGCCAGCAGTTTCCCACAGCCTCGAATGAACCGCCTTACGAACACCGGGGAGCTGTTTTTT
TRBV20-1	TRBJ2-3	.	few	CSARDQGRDTQYF	TGCAGTGCTAGAGATCAGGGGAGAGATACGCAGTATTTT
TRBV20-1	TRBJ2-1	.	many	CSARVPHSSYNEQFF	TGCAGTGCTAGAGTCCCGCACAGCTCCTACAATGAGCAGTTCTTC
TRBV3-1	TRBJ2-1	.	.	CASSQVTDEQFF	TGTGCCAGCAGCCAAGTGACGGATGAGCAGTTCTTC
TRBV7-9	TRBJ2-1	.	many	CASSLGTWYLDEQFF	TGTGCCAGCAGCCTAGGGACTTGGTACCTAGATGAGCAGTTCTTC
TRBV20-1	TRBJ2-7	.	.	CSASFGLSDYEQYF	TGCAGCGCTAGTTTCGGACTGAGTGATTACGAGCAGTACTTC
TRBV4-2	TRBJ1-4	.	.	CASSQDSGPAEKLFF	TGTGCCAGCAGCCAAGATTCAGGTCCCGCGGAAAAACTGTTTTTT